The clone carrying this T cell receptor (beta chain) has more than one count but fewer than ten. Its antigen is not known. The data were taken from a study of T cells in pancreatic ductal adenocarcinoma. Study-wide results and caveats: Results skew toward the minority of patients with early-stage disease. Blood had more productive templates and around 8.6-fold more unique clonotypes than tumor. Blood clonality (approximately 0.07) did not differ significantly from tumor (approximately 0.12).

Sequenced by immunoSEQ multiplex PCR; TCRdb stores in-frame clones only, minus some. The sample records some 20,000 clones, roughly 90% being singletons. No neoadjuvant therapy was given to the selected pancreatic ductal adenocarcinoma patients before their surgery. The specimen was PBMCs. This TCR was recovered from a human donor with pancreatic ductal adenocarcinoma.

The CDR3 DNA follows: TGTGCCAGCAGCATCGGCAGGTTCGGTGGCTACACCTTC. This sequence encodes CASSIGRFGGYTF. The gene calls are TRBV21-1 and TRBJ1-2; the table's D call TRBD1 went unverified against the DNA. TRBV21-1 is recorded as a pseudogene. CDR3 length: 13 amino acids.